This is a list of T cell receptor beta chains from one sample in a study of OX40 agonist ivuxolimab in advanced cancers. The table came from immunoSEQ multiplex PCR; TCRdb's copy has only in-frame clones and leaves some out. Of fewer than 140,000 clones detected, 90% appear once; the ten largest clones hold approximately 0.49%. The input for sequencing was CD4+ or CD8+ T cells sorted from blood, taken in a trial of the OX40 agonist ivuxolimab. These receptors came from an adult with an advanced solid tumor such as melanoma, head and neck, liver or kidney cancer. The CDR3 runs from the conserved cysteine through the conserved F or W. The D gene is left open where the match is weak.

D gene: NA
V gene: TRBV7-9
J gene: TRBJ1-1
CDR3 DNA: TGTGCCAGCAGCAAGGGGGGGTATACGGGAGCTTTCTTT
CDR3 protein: CASSKGGYTGAFF

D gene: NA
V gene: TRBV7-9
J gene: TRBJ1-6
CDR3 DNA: TGTGCCAGCAGCTTACCAGAAACAAATTCACCCCTCCACTTT
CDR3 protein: CASSLPETNSPLHF

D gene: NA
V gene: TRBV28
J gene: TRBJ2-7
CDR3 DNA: TGTGCCAGCGGGACTATTGGGGGGGCCGCCTACGAGCAGTACTTC
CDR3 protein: CASGTIGGAAYEQYF

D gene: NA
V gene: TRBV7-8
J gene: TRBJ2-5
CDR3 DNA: TGTGCCAGCACCCCCCCGGGCGGGTCTACTCTCCAAGAGACCCAGTACTTC
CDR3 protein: CASTPPGGSTLQETQYF

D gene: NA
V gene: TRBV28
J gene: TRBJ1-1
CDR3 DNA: TGTGCCAGCAGGATGGGGCATATGAACACTGAAGCTTTCTTT
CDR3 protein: CASRMGHMNTEAFF

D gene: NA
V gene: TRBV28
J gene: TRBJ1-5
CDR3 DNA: TGTGCCAGCAGAGTTTGGATGCCAGGGGCTCAGCCCCAGCATTTT
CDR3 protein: CASRVWMPGAQPQHF

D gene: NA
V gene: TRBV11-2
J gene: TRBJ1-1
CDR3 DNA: TGTGCCAGCAGCTTGACACCTAACACTGAAGCTTTCTTT
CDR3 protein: CASSLTPNTEAFF

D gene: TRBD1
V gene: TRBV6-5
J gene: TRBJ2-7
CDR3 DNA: TGTGCCAGCGGCCTCGCCAGGGGGCACTACGAGCAGTACTTC
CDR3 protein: CASGLARGHYEQYF

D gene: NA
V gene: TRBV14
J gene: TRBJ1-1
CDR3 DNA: TGTGCCAGCAGCCAAGAAGTACGGGGGACTGAAGCTTTCTTT
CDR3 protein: CASSQEVRGTEAFF

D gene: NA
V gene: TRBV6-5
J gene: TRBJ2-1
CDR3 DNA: TGTGCCAGCAGTTACGGGACACGCTCAGCTGATGAGCAGTTCTTC
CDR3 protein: CASSYGTRSADEQFF

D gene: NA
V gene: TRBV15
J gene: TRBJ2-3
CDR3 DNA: TGTGCCACCAGCAGAGAGCGGGCCTTTCCAGATACGCAGTATTTT
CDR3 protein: CATSRERAFPDTQYF

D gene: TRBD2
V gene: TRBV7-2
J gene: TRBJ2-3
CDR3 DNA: TGTGCCAGCAGCGCTAGCGGGGGGGTATTGGATACGCAGTATTTT
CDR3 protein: CASSASGGVLDTQYF

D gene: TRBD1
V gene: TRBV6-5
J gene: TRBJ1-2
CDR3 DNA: TGTGCCAGCAGAAACAGGGGGCGCGATAACTATGGCTACACCTTC
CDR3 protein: CASRNRGRDNYGYTF